The entry below gives a single T cell receptor beta chain sequence along with its context. This sample is part of a study of blood T cell repertoires in COVID-19. CDR3 length equals 15 residues. The germline V gene has CDR1 MNHEY and CDR2 SVGAGI. With 5 bases clipped from V and 7 bases from J, the junction kept 10 bases outside the gene matches. Assay used: immunoSEQ multiplex PCR; TCRdb lists only in-frame clones, some missing. The profile covers roughly 100,000 clones, with approximately 84% appearing a single time and 8% to 13% taken by the ten largest. The sample taken for sequencing was peripheral blood. The chain employs TRBV6-5 and TRBJ2-1; 8 nucleotides match TRBD2. This clonotype was obtained from a man in his 70s with acute or convalescent COVID-19. The CDR3 DNA sequence: TGTGCCAGCAGTCAACTGGGGACTAGGAAGAATGAGCAGTTCTTC. This translates into CASSQLGTRKNEQFF.